The clone carrying this T cell receptor beta chain has more than one count but fewer than ten. Its antigen is undetermined. The sample originates from a study of T-cell memory formation after mild COVID-19. Amplification by 5'RACE using constant-segment primers produced TCR alpha and TCR beta cDNA libraries that carried sample barcodes and UMIs. Each CDR3 protein is one row after TCRdb ran MiXCR on the 5' RACE reads. The sample holds around 82,000 distinct CDR3 sequences, 9.5% to 15% seen once. The germline V gene encodes CDR1 SEHNR and CDR2 FQNEAQ (reference sequence). CDR3 length equals 13 residues. V dropped 6 bases and J dropped 2 bases, with 10 bases sitting between them. Regarding the study as a whole: Some clones that responded were present in memory (sampled pre-infection), which suggests cross-reactive memory joined.

This chain joins TRBV7-9 and TRBJ1-1, with a possible D match to TRBD1 (5 bases). The sample comprised PBMCs or a T cell subset sorted from them (not recorded which). The clonotype originates from a man between 18 and 35 years old who had mild COVID-19 (a few samples of this study predate the infection). Cell type and time point are not known. The CDR3 region is CASSSGANTEAFF. CDR3 DNA: TGTGCCAGCAGTTCTGGGGCTAACACTGAAGCTTTCTTT.